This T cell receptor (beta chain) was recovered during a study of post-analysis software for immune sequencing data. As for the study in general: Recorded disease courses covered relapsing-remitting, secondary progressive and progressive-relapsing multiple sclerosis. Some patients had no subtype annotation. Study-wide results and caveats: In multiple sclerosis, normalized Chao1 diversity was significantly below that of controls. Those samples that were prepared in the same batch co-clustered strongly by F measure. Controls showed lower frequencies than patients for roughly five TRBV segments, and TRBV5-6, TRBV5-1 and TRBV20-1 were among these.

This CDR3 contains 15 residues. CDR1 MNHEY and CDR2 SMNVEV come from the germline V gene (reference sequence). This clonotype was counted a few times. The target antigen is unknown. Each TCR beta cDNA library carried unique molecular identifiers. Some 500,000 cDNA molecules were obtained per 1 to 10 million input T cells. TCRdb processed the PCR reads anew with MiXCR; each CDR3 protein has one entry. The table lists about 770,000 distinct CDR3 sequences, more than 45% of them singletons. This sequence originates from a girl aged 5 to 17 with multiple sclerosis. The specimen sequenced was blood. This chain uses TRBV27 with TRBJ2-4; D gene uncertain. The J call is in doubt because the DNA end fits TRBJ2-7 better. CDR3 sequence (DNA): TGTGCCAGCAGTCCCATAAAAAAGGGCGCCTACGAGCAGTACTTC. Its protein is CASSPIKKGAYEQYF.